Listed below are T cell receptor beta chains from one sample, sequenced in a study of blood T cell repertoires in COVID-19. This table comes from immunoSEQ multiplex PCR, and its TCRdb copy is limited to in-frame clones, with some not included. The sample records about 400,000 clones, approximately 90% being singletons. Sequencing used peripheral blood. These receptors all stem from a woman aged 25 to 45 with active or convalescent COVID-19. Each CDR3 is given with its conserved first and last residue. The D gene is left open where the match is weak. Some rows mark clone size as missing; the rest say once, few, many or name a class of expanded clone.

CDR3 protein: CAASRGTEAFF; CDR3 DNA: TGTGCCGCAAGTCGGGGGACTGAAGCTTTCTTT; V gene: TRBV7-9; CDR3 length: 11; D gene: .; J gene: TRBJ1-1; clone size: .
CDR3 protein: CASSSWRGNDEQYF; CDR3 DNA: TGTGCCAGCAGCTCATGGCGGGGGAACGACGAGCAGTACTTC; V gene: TRBV7-9; CDR3 length: 14; D gene: TRBD2; J gene: TRBJ2-7; clone size: .
CDR3 protein: CASSYTSSLGDTQYF; CDR3 DNA: TGTGCCAGCAGCTACACTAGCTCCCTCGGGGATACGCAGTATTTT; V gene: TRBV7-6; CDR3 length: 15; D gene: .; J gene: TRBJ2-3; clone size: .
CDR3 protein: CASSRGLAGGGQETQYF; CDR3 DNA: TGCGCCAGCAGCCGAGGACTAGCGGGAGGGGGGCAAGAGACCCAGTACTTC; V gene: TRBV5-1; CDR3 length: 17; D gene: TRBD2; J gene: TRBJ2-5; clone size: .
CDR3 protein: CASSLVVAGNTGELFF; CDR3 DNA: TGTGCCAGCAGCTTAGTGGTAGCGGGGAACACCGGGGAGCTGTTTTTT; V gene: TRBV7-9; CDR3 length: 16; D gene: TRBD2; J gene: TRBJ2-2; clone size: .
CDR3 protein: CASKKTSFNEQFF; CDR3 DNA: TGTGCCAGTAAAAAGACTAGCTTCAATGAGCAGTTCTTC; V gene: TRBV19; CDR3 length: 13; D gene: TRBD2; J gene: TRBJ2-1; clone size: .
CDR3 protein: CASSVTGDQPQHF; CDR3 DNA: TGTGCCAGTAGTGTAACAGGCGATCAGCCCCAGCATTTT; V gene: TRBV19; CDR3 length: 13; D gene: .; J gene: TRBJ1-5; clone size: few
CDR3 protein: CASSLASGIMNTEAFF; CDR3 DNA: TGTGCCAGCAGCCTTGCTTCAGGGATAATGAACACTGAAGCTTTCTTT; V gene: TRBV5-4; CDR3 length: 16; D gene: .; J gene: TRBJ1-1; clone size: .
CDR3 protein: CAWSDLGARTEAFF; CDR3 DNA: TGTGCCTGGAGTGATCTGGGGGCGCGTACTGAAGCTTTCTTT; V gene: TRBV30; CDR3 length: 14; D gene: .; J gene: TRBJ1-1; clone size: once
CDR3 protein: CASSSAGTGGYEQYF; CDR3 DNA: TGTGCCAGCAGTTCTGCCGGGACAGGGGGCTACGAGCAGTACTTC; V gene: TRBV28; CDR3 length: 15; D gene: TRBD1; J gene: TRBJ2-7; clone size: .
CDR3 protein: CASSGIAGTGVEQYF; CDR3 DNA: TGTGCCAGCAGCGGGATAGCGGGGACTGGGGTCGAGCAGTACTTC; V gene: TRBV6-5; CDR3 length: 15; D gene: TRBD2; J gene: TRBJ2-7; clone size: .
CDR3 protein: CASSLALGANTEAFF; CDR3 DNA: TGCGCCAGCAGCTTGGCCCTGGGGGCGAACACTGAAGCTTTCTTT; V gene: TRBV5-1; CDR3 length: 15; D gene: .; J gene: TRBJ1-1; clone size: .
CDR3 protein: CASSLGSGLLHSPLHF; CDR3 DNA: TGCGCCAGCAGCTTGGGGTCAGGGCTTTTACACTCACCCCTCCACTTT; V gene: TRBV5-1; CDR3 length: 16; D gene: .; J gene: TRBJ1-6; clone size: few
CDR3 protein: CASSFHSSETQYF; CDR3 DNA: TGTGCCAGCAGTTTCCATAGTTCGGAGACCCAGTACTTC; V gene: TRBV12-3/TRBV12-4; CDR3 length: 13; D gene: .; J gene: TRBJ2-5; clone size: .
CDR3 protein: CASSNLQELNTEAFF; CDR3 DNA: TGTGCCAGCAGCAACCTTCAAGAGCTGAACACTGAAGCTTTCTTT; V gene: TRBV5-6; CDR3 length: 15; D gene: .; J gene: TRBJ1-1; clone size: .
CDR3 protein: CASSQAGARQGIYEQYF; CDR3 DNA: TGTGCCAGCAGCCAAGCCGGAGCACGACAGGGCATCTACGAGCAGTACTTC; V gene: TRBV2; CDR3 length: 17; D gene: TRBD1; J gene: TRBJ2-7; clone size: .
CDR3 protein: CASSSGTENQPQHF; CDR3 DNA: TGTGCCAGCAGTTCCGGGACAGAAAATCAGCCCCAGCATTTT; V gene: TRBV27; CDR3 length: 14; D gene: TRBD1; J gene: TRBJ1-5; clone size: .
CDR3 protein: CASSEYLSQPQHF; CDR3 DNA: TGTGCCAGCAGTGAATATCTAAGTCAGCCCCAGCATTTT; V gene: TRBV6-1; CDR3 length: 13; D gene: .; J gene: TRBJ1-5; clone size: few
CDR3 protein: CASSLPRQGAVGNTIYF; CDR3 DNA: TGTGCCAGCAGCCTGCCTCGACAGGGGGCTGTTGGAAACACCATATATTTT; V gene: TRBV7-9; CDR3 length: 17; D gene: TRBD1; J gene: TRBJ1-3; clone size: once
CDR3 protein: CASSLSRLGSNQPQHF; CDR3 DNA: TGTGCCAGCAGCTTATCTCGCCTCGGGTCCAATCAGCCCCAGCATTTT; V gene: TRBV7-9; CDR3 length: 16; D gene: .; J gene: TRBJ1-5; clone size: .
CDR3 protein: CASSWSGNTGELFF; CDR3 DNA: TGTGCCAGCAGCTGGTCAGGGAACACCGGGGAGCTGTTTTTT; V gene: TRBV7-9; CDR3 length: 14; D gene: .; J gene: TRBJ2-2; clone size: few
CDR3 protein: CASSEWAGATIYF; CDR3 DNA: TGTGCCAGCAGTGAATGGGCTGGTGCCACCATATATTTT; V gene: TRBV25-1; CDR3 length: 13; D gene: .; J gene: TRBJ1-3; clone size: .
CDR3 protein: CATGGTGTDSGANVLTF; CDR3 DNA: TGTGCCACCGGGGGGACAGGGACGGACTCTGGGGCCAACGTCCTGACTTTC; V gene: TRBV15; CDR3 length: 17; D gene: TRBD1; J gene: TRBJ2-6; clone size: .
CDR3 protein: CAWSVPLTGGSPLHF; CDR3 DNA: TGTGCCTGGAGTGTACCCTTGACAGGGGGTTCACCCCTCCACTTT; V gene: TRBV30; CDR3 length: 15; D gene: TRBD1; J gene: TRBJ1-6; clone size: .
CDR3 protein: CAWETNNEQFF; CDR3 DNA: TGTGCCTGGGAAACTAACAATGAGCAGTTCTTC; V gene: TRBV30; CDR3 length: 11; D gene: .; J gene: TRBJ2-1; clone size: .
CDR3 protein: CASSNSGTSLEQYF; CDR3 DNA: TGTGCCAGCAGCAACTCCGGGACTAGCCTCGAGCAGTACTTC; V gene: TRBV7-9; CDR3 length: 14; D gene: TRBD2; J gene: TRBJ2-7; clone size: .
CDR3 protein: CASSSGQGRGYTF; CDR3 DNA: TGTGCCAGCAGCTCGGGACAGGGTAGAGGCTACACCTTC; V gene: TRBV7-8; CDR3 length: 13; D gene: TRBD1; J gene: TRBJ1-2; clone size: once
CDR3 protein: CASSSPTTYNEQFF; CDR3 DNA: TGCGCCAGCAGCTCCCCGACAACTTACAATGAGCAGTTCTTC; V gene: TRBV5-1; CDR3 length: 14; D gene: .; J gene: TRBJ2-1; clone size: .
CDR3 protein: CASRLAGGSYEQYF; CDR3 DNA: TGTGCCAGCAGGTTGGCGGGAGGCTCCTACGAGCAGTACTTC; V gene: TRBV27; CDR3 length: 14; D gene: TRBD2; J gene: TRBJ2-7; clone size: few
CDR3 protein: CASSRRDSEVYGYTF; CDR3 DNA: TGTGCCAGCAGCCGGCGGGACAGCGAAGTCTATGGCTACACCTTC; V gene: TRBV11-2; CDR3 length: 15; D gene: TRBD1; J gene: TRBJ1-2; clone size: .
CDR3 protein: CASMAEETQYF; CDR3 DNA: TGTGCCAGCATGGCAGAAGAGACCCAGTACTTC; V gene: TRBV6-4; CDR3 length: 11; D gene: .; J gene: TRBJ2-5; clone size: few
CDR3 protein: CATSDTANTEAFF; CDR3 DNA: TGCGCCACGTCAGATACAGCGAACACTGAAGCTTTCTTT; V gene: TRBV10-2; CDR3 length: 13; D gene: .; J gene: TRBJ1-1; clone size: once
CDR3 protein: CASSSRNTEAFF; CDR3 DNA: TGTGCCAGCTCTTCCAGGAACACTGAAGCTTTCTTT; V gene: TRBV18; CDR3 length: 12; D gene: .; J gene: TRBJ1-1; clone size: .
CDR3 protein: CASSLAAGGSDSPLHF; CDR3 DNA: TGTGCCAGCAGCTTAGCGGCGGGGGGCTCAGATTCACCCCTCCACTTT; V gene: TRBV7-9; CDR3 length: 16; D gene: .; J gene: TRBJ1-6; clone size: .
CDR3 protein: CASSRGSQETQYF; CDR3 DNA: TGTGCCAGCAGCCGCGGAAGTCAAGAGACCCAGTACTTC; V gene: TRBV3-1/TRBV3-2; CDR3 length: 13; D gene: .; J gene: TRBJ2-5; clone size: .
CDR3 protein: CSVGRSDTQYF; CDR3 DNA: TGCAGCGTTGGGCGGAGCGATACGCAGTATTTT; V gene: TRBV29-1; CDR3 length: 11; D gene: .; J gene: TRBJ2-3; clone size: .
CDR3 protein: CATSSPLAGAWNEQFF; CDR3 DNA: TGTGCCACCAGCAGCCCCCTAGCGGGAGCTTGGAATGAGCAGTTCTTC; V gene: TRBV15; CDR3 length: 16; D gene: TRBD2; J gene: TRBJ2-1; clone size: .
CDR3 protein: CASSLGMGLDGIYEQYF; CDR3 DNA: TGTGCCAGCAGCTTAGGTATGGGACTAGACGGTATTTACGAGCAGTACTTC; V gene: TRBV7-9; CDR3 length: 17; D gene: TRBD2; J gene: TRBJ2-7; clone size: few
CDR3 protein: CASKTGTTEAFF; CDR3 DNA: TGTGCCAGCAAGACAGGGACCACTGAAGCTTTCTTT; V gene: TRBV6-5; CDR3 length: 12; D gene: TRBD1; J gene: TRBJ1-1; clone size: .
CDR3 protein: CASSPTKTSGTYNEQFF; CDR3 DNA: TGCGCCAGCAGCCCCACCAAGACTAGCGGGACCTACAATGAGCAGTTCTTC; V gene: TRBV5-1; CDR3 length: 17; D gene: TRBD2; J gene: TRBJ2-1; clone size: .
CDR3 protein: CASSLDVFTNYGYTF; CDR3 DNA: TGCGCCAGCAGCTTGGATGTGTTTACTAACTATGGCTACACCTTC; V gene: TRBV5-1; CDR3 length: 15; D gene: .; J gene: TRBJ1-2; clone size: .
CDR3 protein: CASSLSGVFSYEQYF; CDR3 DNA: TGTGCCAGCAGCCTCAGCGGGGTTTTCTCCTACGAGCAGTACTTC; V gene: TRBV3-1/TRBV3-2; CDR3 length: 15; D gene: TRBD2; J gene: TRBJ2-7; clone size: .
CDR3 protein: CSVDGIPGSGGDLRTQYF; CDR3 DNA: TGCAGCGTTGACGGAATCCCGGGAAGCGGGGGGGACCTACGTACGCAGTATTTT; V gene: TRBV29-1; CDR3 length: 18; D gene: TRBD2; J gene: TRBJ2-3; clone size: .
CDR3 protein: CASSVSQYMNTEAFF; CDR3 DNA: TGTGCCAGCAGCGTTAGCCAGTATATGAACACTGAAGCTTTCTTT; V gene: TRBV9; CDR3 length: 15; D gene: .; J gene: TRBJ1-1; clone size: .
CDR3 protein: CASSFQAGELFF; CDR3 DNA: TGTGCCAGCAGCTTTCAGGCCGGGGAGCTGTTTTTT; V gene: TRBV11-2; CDR3 length: 12; D gene: .; J gene: TRBJ2-2; clone size: .
CDR3 protein: CAWRGGATNGYTF; CDR3 DNA: TGTGCCTGGAGAGGGGGGGCGACGAACGGCTACACCTTC; V gene: TRBV30; CDR3 length: 13; D gene: .; J gene: TRBJ1-2; clone size: .
CDR3 protein: CASSEGETYEQYF; CDR3 DNA: TGTGCCAGCAGTGAAGGAGAAACCTACGAGCAGTACTTC; V gene: TRBV6-1; CDR3 length: 13; D gene: .; J gene: TRBJ2-7; clone size: .
CDR3 protein: CASKEGSTEAFF; CDR3 DNA: TGTGCCAGCAAGGAAGGGAGCACTGAAGCTTTCTTT; V gene: TRBV13; CDR3 length: 12; D gene: .; J gene: TRBJ1-1; clone size: once
CDR3 protein: CASSSDWSTDTQYF; CDR3 DNA: TGCGCCAGCAGCTCCGACTGGAGCACAGATACGCAGTATTTT; V gene: TRBV5-1; CDR3 length: 14; D gene: .; J gene: TRBJ2-3; clone size: .
CDR3 protein: CASSYKTGGFYEQYF; CDR3 DNA: TGTGCCAGCAGTTACAAAACAGGGGGCTTCTACGAGCAGTACTTC; V gene: TRBV6-5; CDR3 length: 15; D gene: TRBD1; J gene: TRBJ2-7; clone size: .
CDR3 protein: CASSQGRVLNYGYTF; CDR3 DNA: TGTGCCAGCAGCCAAGGCAGGGTCCTAAACTATGGCTACACCTTC; V gene: TRBV3-1/TRBV3-2; CDR3 length: 15; D gene: .; J gene: TRBJ1-2; clone size: .
CDR3 protein: CASSLVSYGYTF; CDR3 DNA: TGTGCCAGCAGCTTAGTCAGCTATGGCTACACCTTC; V gene: TRBV7-2; CDR3 length: 12; D gene: .; J gene: TRBJ1-2; clone size: few
CDR3 protein: CASRDTRGTEAFF; CDR3 DNA: TGCGCCAGCAGGGATACCCGGGGGACTGAAGCTTTCTTT; V gene: TRBV5-1; CDR3 length: 13; D gene: .; J gene: TRBJ1-1; clone size: .
CDR3 protein: CASSFGQSYEQYF; CDR3 DNA: TGTGCCAGCAGCTTCGGACAGTCCTACGAGCAGTACTTC; V gene: TRBV11-2; CDR3 length: 13; D gene: .; J gene: TRBJ2-7; clone size: .
CDR3 protein: CATSRRTSGSDEQFF; CDR3 DNA: TGTGCCACCAGCAGAAGGACTAGCGGGAGCGATGAGCAGTTCTTC; V gene: TRBV15; CDR3 length: 15; D gene: TRBD2; J gene: TRBJ2-1; clone size: .